This T cell receptor beta chain was captured by sequencing in a study of tumor-infiltrating lymphocytes in primary liver carcinoma (dated by TCRdb to 2017 to 2019). Describing the broader study: Four or five patients with histopathologically diagnosed primary liver carcinoma underwent surgical resection in China between late 2015 and March 2016. TCRbeta repertoire sequencing covered roughly 35 specimens from 5 patients: 25 or so tumor regions, 5 adjacent noncancerous liver tissues and 5 peripheral blood samples. The five patients had tumors staged T1-T3 N0M0, with maximum diameters ranging from roughly 4.2 to 11 cm. Hepatocellular carcinoma (four) or combined HCC and intrahepatic cholangiocarcinoma (one) was present in the five patients, who were three men and two women aged 30 to 69 years. Technical replicate repertoires showed high reproducibility, with mean shared-clone rates roughly 0.88 and correlation coefficients above 0.95. Each sample produced roughly 3.65 to 7.5 million productive TCRbeta reads, and read depth showed no significant difference between tissue types. For each liver tumor, the study sampled five regions along with adjacent normal tissue and blood, and applied TCRbeta repertoire sequencing, expression microarrays and whole-exome sequencing.

A note on this clonotype: There is no known antigen for this receptor. Within one base of it there is no much larger clone, and no base qualities were kept.

Trimming removed 6 bases from V and 0 bases from J, leaving 15 bases between the germline ends. CDR1 and CDR2 are read off the germline V gene as SQVTM and ANQGSEA. The CDR3 holds 14 amino acids from the cysteine to the phenylalanine. Here the CDR3 DNA is all that survives: 42 bases in frame from base 1. Blood RNA was extracted from unsorted whole blood with TRIzol reagent; germline DNA came from the DNeasy Blood & Tissue kit. At the time of sampling, the patients had chronic HBV infection and had not received any treatment. Before surgery, roughly 4 milliliters of peripheral blood were drawn into K2EDTA tubes. The paper's findings and limits, for the study overall: Consistent with antigen-driven expansion, pairs of tumor regions showed higher repertoire overlap (mean roughly 36%) than either tumor-adjacent pairs (around 17%) or tumor-blood pairs (around 14%). Only the TCR beta chain was sequenced, which likely underestimates true repertoire diversity because unpaired alpha chains were not captured. Bulk unsorted samples precluded comparing CD4+ and CD8+ T cell repertoires. The top 250 clones made up a significantly larger repertoire fraction in tumors than in blood (p = 0.039). The study included only four to six patients, and the authors note findings should be validated in a larger study.

Starting from about 550 ng total RNA, TCRbeta-specific cDNA was produced by reverse transcription with a constant-region primer and ProtoScript II reverse transcriptase. Three nested multiplex PCR rounds, following a slightly modified ARM-PCR procedure, were used to build the TCRbeta libraries. Each of the first two PCR rounds ran for around 11 cycles using multiplex TRBV1-TRBV30 forward primers together with a Cbeta reverse primer. Sample barcodes and Illumina adapters were added in a final 25-cycle PCR with Deep VentR polymerase. Before sequencing, amplicons between 200 and 500 bp were purified from gel using a QIAquick gel extraction kit. TCRbeta amplicons were sequenced on an Illumina HiSeq 2500 with 250-bp paired-end reads. As for the authors' bioinformatics: To recover full CDR3 sequences, reads were quality-trimmed using Trimmomatic v0.33 and paired reads were then merged using FLASH v1.2.11. V, D and J germline segments were assigned to the rearranged TCRbeta sequences by MiGEC v1.2.1b. VDJtools v1.0.0 computed clonotype statistics and Shannon-Wiener diversity indices. Except for diversity analysis, only each sample's 250 most abundant clonotypes were used in subsequent analyses to reduce sampling bias. TCRdb reprocessed the public reads (quality trimming at Q25 with fastp, clone calling with MiXCR) and kept in-frame beta chains. One record per CDR3 amino acid sequence lists the most common genes and DNA. The V and J calls were not made by the authors but by TCRdb's processing. In all, the sample holds about 180,000 distinct CDR3 sequences, and around 60% of those were seen once. The leading ten clones occupy around three quarters of the sample.

The sequence is built from TRBV29-1 and TRBJ2-7; the D gene identity is not certain. This clonotype was sampled from a middle-aged man with primary liver carcinoma and hepatitis B virus infection. Sequenced sample: peripheral blood. This receptor has the CDR3 CSVLLVVHSYEQYF. The DNA sequence reads TGCAGCGTGCTCCTAGTTGTCCACTCCTACGAGCAGTACTTC.